This TCR beta chain was identified during a study of Ad26.COV2.S vaccination and SARS-CoV-2 variants. The wider study: In the study, Ad26.COV2.S was injected intramuscularly once, or twice 56 days apart.

Details on this clone: Its antigen remains unknown.

Using immunoSEQ multiplex PCR, the repertoire was profiled, and TCRdb retains in-frame clones only, with some absent. This table has 440,000 or so clones, 89% appearing once. The J segment lost 5 bases and the V segment lost 2 bases, leaving 7 bases of the junction unmatched. The germline V gene has CDR1 SGDLS and CDR2 YYNGEE. This CDR3 is 17 amino acids long. As for treatment: around 19 received Ad26.COV2.S at low or high dose, single or two shots; 5 received placebo; per-sample allocation not given. Following the first vaccine or placebo injection, samples were taken on day 63. Study-wide findings and caveats: Whether participants received vaccine or placebo, their non-spike TCR breadth was similar. Post-vaccination spike-specific CD8+ and CD4+ T cell responses reportedly had substantial breadth.

V is TRBV9 and J is TRBJ2-1; 13 nucleotides match TRBD2. The receptor was derived from a person aged 18-60 years who received the Ad26.COV2.S COVID-19 vaccine or a placebo. Here the sequenced sample was peripheral blood, taken in a trial of Ad26.COV2.S vaccine versus placebo. CDR3 region: CASSVNHGLAGDNEQFF. The CDR3 bases are TGTGCCAGCAGCGTGAACCACGGACTAGCGGGGGACAATGAGCAGTTCTTC.